One sample yielded the 26 T cell receptor beta chains listed below, sequenced in a study of cytomegalovirus exposure and HLA in healthy donors. The PCR employed 60 Vbeta primers together with 13 Jbeta primers. Data came from immunoSEQ multiplex PCR; TCRdb stores just in-frame clones and leaves some out. Of about 160,000 clones detected, about four fifths appear once; the ten largest clones hold 2% to 2.5%. Input material: PBMCs. The receptor set was obtained from a male donor in good health and CMV-seronegative.

The chain joins TRBV9 to TRBJ1-2; D possibly corresponds to TRBD1 (6 bases). The V gene lost 2 bases and the J gene lost 5 bases, with 13 bases spanning the gap. In germline, CDR1 is SGDLS, CDR2 YYNGEE. CDR3 length: 14 amino acids. This CDR3 is CASSVGRGAYGYTF. CDR3 nucleotide sequence: TGTGCCAGCAGCGTGGGCAGGGGAGCTTATGGCTACACCTTC. Complete variable domain (other parts from reference TRBV9 and TRBJ1-2): DSGVTQTPKHLITATGQRVTLRCSPRSGDLSVYWYQQSLDQGLQFLIQYYNGEERAKGNILERFSAQQFPDLHSELNLSSLELGDSALYFCASSVGRGAYGYTFGSGTRLTVV.

The gene calls are TRBV30 and TRBJ1-2; D is undetermined. This CDR3 contains 15 residues. CDR1 is GTSNPN and CDR2 is SVGIG in the germline V gene (reference sequence). V was clipped by 0 bases and J by 9 bases, with 20 bases between them. This CDR3 reads CAWSVLKNGRGSYTF. CDR3 DNA: TGTGCCTGGAGTGTCCTAAAAAACGGACGGGGAAGCTACACCTTC. Variable domain in full (rest from reference TRBV30 and TRBJ1-2): SQTIHQWPATLVQPVGSPLSLECTVEGTSNPNLYWYRQAAGRGLQLLFYSVGIGQISSEVPQNLSASRPQDRQFILSSKKLLLSDSGFYLCAWSVLKNGRGSYTFGSGTRLTVV.

The sample holds one count of this clone. The chain recombines TRBV28 with TRBJ2-7, with TRBD1 identical over 8 bases. Trimming at V came to 5 bases and at J to 1 base, leaving 7 bases not matched to a gene. CDR3 length equals 15 residues. Germline CDR1 is MDHEN and CDR2 is SYDVKM. The CDR3 protein is CASSMTGEESYEQYF. DNA for the CDR3: TGTGCCAGCAGTATGACAGGGGAGGAGTCCTACGAGCAGTACTTC.

V usage is TRBV4-1 and J usage is TRBJ1-4; D call uncertain. V was shortened by 1 base and J by 8 bases, with 14 bases between the two germline ends. The length of the CDR3 is 15 residues. CDR1 and CDR2 from the germline V gene are MGHRA and YSYEKL. This CDR3 is CASSQVTTAGEKLFF. The CDR3 nucleotides read TGCGCCAGCAGCCAAGTCACTACAGCGGGGGAAAAACTGTTTTTT.

This clone came up a few times. The J gene is TRBJ1-1, the V gene TRBV18; D is unresolved. CDR1 and CDR2 (germline): KGHSH, LQKENI. The CDR3 runs 13 residues. V dropped 2 bases and J dropped 1 base, with 5 bases sitting between them. For the CDR3, the DNA is TGTGCCAGCTCACCAGGGAGGAACACTGAAGCTTTCTTT. This encodes CASSPGRNTEAFF.

The chain uses TRBV18 and TRBJ1-1; 8 bases are shared with TRBD1. The CDR3 extends over 17 amino acids. Germline V gene data show CDR1 as KGHSH and CDR2 as LQKENI. The V and J ends lost 3 bases and 0 bases, in that order; junction bases with no gene match: 9. Here the CDR3 DNA reads TGTGCCAGCTCACCCCCTGGACAGGGACCCTTGAACACTGAAGCTTTCTTT. This sequence encodes CASSPPGQGPLNTEAFF.

This clone showed up just once. The chain is built from TRBV7-6 and TRBJ2-7; TRBD1 matches 7 bases. V was clipped by 0 bases and J by 0 bases; unmatched bases: 2. CDR3 length equals 15 residues. CDR1 SGHVS and CDR2 FNYEAQ come from the germline V gene. CDR3 residues: CASSLATGSSYEQYF. In DNA form, the CDR3 reads TGTGCCAGCAGCTTAGCGACAGGGTCCTCCTACGAGCAGTACTTC. Full variable domain (outside the CDR3, taken from reference TRBV7-6 and TRBJ2-7): GAGVSQSPRYKVTKRGQDVALRCDPISGHVSLYWYRQALGQGPEFLTYFNYEAQQDKSGLPNDRFSAERPEGSISTLTIQRTEQRDSAMYRCASSLATGSSYEQYFGPGTRLTVT.

The table lists this clone with a few counts. The V call is TRBV5-6, the J call TRBJ1-2, with D possibly matching TRBD1 (5 bases). V was cut by 0 bases and J by 2 bases, with 11 bases left in between. The CDR3 is made up of 15 amino acids. Germline V gives CDR1 SGHDT, CDR2 YYEEEE. Here the CDR3 DNA reads TGTGCCAGCAGCTTGGCCGGGGGGTCAAACTATGGCTACACCTTC. Translated, it gives CASSLAGGSNYGYTF. The full variable domain, its missing parts supplied by reference TRBV5-6 and TRBJ1-2, is DAGVTQSPTHLIKTRGQQVTLRCSPKSGHDTVSWYQQALGQGPQFIFQYYEEEERQRGNFPDRFSGHQFPNYSSELNVNALLLGDSALYLCASSLAGGSNYGYTFGSGTRLTVV.

Only one count was recorded for this clone. This chain joins TRBV28 and TRBJ2-3, with 10 bases that match TRBD2. Germline assignment: CDR1 MDHEN and CDR2 SYDVKM. The CDR3 loop spans 15 amino acids. Trimming at V came to 6 bases and at J to 4 bases, leaving 7 bases not matched to a gene. The chain's CDR3 is CASSRRLAGADTQYF. The CDR3 DNA is TGTGCCAGCAGCCGGAGGCTAGCGGGAGCAGATACGCAGTATTTT.

This clone was recorded a few times. The gene calls are TRBV5-1 and TRBJ1-1; TRBD1 aligns across 8 bases. The V gene's germline CDR1 is SGHRS and CDR2 YFSETQ. The ends lost 4 bases at V and 8 bases at J; junction bases unmatched: 7. The CDR3 covers 13 residues. The CDR3 DNA sequence: TGCGCCAGCAGCGCCGACAGGGGTGGGGAAGCTTTCTTT. Its protein product is CASSADRGGEAFF.

V usage is TRBV5-1 and J usage is TRBJ1-1; 7 bases line up with TRBD1. The CDR3 totals 14 residues. Germline values: CDR1 SGHRS, CDR2 YFSETQ. The V gene end was trimmed by 4 bases and the J gene end by 5 bases; junction bases not matched to a gene: 8. The CDR3 protein is CASSPLTGVTEAFF. The CDR3 coding sequence is TGCGCCAGCAGCCCGCTTACAGGGGTGACTGAAGCTTTCTTT.

CDR3: CASSFGGQPQHF. Written as DNA, the CDR3 is TGTGCCAGCAGCTTCGGGGGACAGCCCCAGCATTTT. This chain connects TRBV5-4 to TRBJ1-5; TRBD1 might be the D (5 bases). Germline V CDR1 and CDR2: SGHNT, YYREEE (reference sequence). Trimming took 2 bases from V and 7 from J, leaving 7 bases between them. The length of the CDR3 is 12 residues.

The gene calls are TRBV5-1 and TRBJ2-5; 9 bases agree with TRBD2. Germline V gives CDR1 SGHRS, CDR2 YFSETQ. Unmatched junction bases numbered 10, after V lost 0 bases and J lost 1 base. This CDR3 comprises 18 residues. Here the CDR3 DNA reads TGCGCCAGCAGCTTGGTCACCAGCGGGGGGATAAGCCAAGAGACCCAGTACTTC. This translates into CASSLVTSGGISQETQYF.

The chain has TRBV7-2 and TRBJ2-1, with 10 bases lining up with TRBD2. In germline, CDR1 is SGHTA, CDR2 FQGNSA. The ends lost 5 bases at V and 4 bases at J; junction bases unmatched: 8. CDR3 length: 16 amino acids. Here the CDR3 reads CASSLPLAGGYNEQFF. The CDR3 DNA reads TGTGCCAGCAGCCTCCCGTTAGCGGGGGGTTACAATGAGCAGTTCTTC. The complete variable domain, with remaining parts taken from reference TRBV7-2 and TRBJ2-1, reads GAGVSQSPSNKVTEKGKDVELRCDPISGHTALYWYRQSLGQGLEFLIYFQGNSAPDKSGLPSDRFSAERTGGSVSTLTIQRTQQEDSAVYLCASSLPLAGGYNEQFFGPGTRLTVL.

The J gene is TRBJ1-4, the V gene TRBV27; tentatively, D is TRBD1 (5 bases). CDR1 is MNHEY, CDR2 SMNVEV, per germline (reference sequence). The CDR3 is made up of 17 amino acids. The V gene lost 6 bases and the J gene lost 2 bases, with 19 bases spanning the gap. The CDR3 bases are TGTGCCAGCAGAAGGACATTCCTAAGACGGACTAATGAAAAACTGTTTTTT. It codes for CASRRTFLRRTNEKLFF. Drawing the rest from reference TRBV27 and TRBJ1-4, the complete variable domain is EAQVTQNPRYLITVTGKKLTVTCSQNMNHEYMSWYRQDPGLGLRQIYYSMNVEVTDKGDVPEGYKVSRKEKRNFPLILESPSPNQTSLYFCASRRTFLRRTNEKLFFGSGTQLSVL.

The chain recombines TRBV6-1 with TRBJ2-3, with 9 positions matching TRBD1. The CDR3 covers 16 residues. V trimming: 3 bases; J trimming: 4 bases; junction bases outside the gene matches: 8. Germline-derived CDR1 and CDR2 are MNHNS and SASEGT. This chain's CDR3 is CASSDQGQGAADTQYF. CDR3 DNA: TGTGCCAGCAGTGACCAGGGACAGGGAGCAGCAGATACGCAGTATTTT.

The chain couples TRBV28 to TRBJ1-5; a weak D match, TRBD1 (6 bases). The CDR3 totals 19 residues. The germline gives CDR1 MDHEN, CDR2 SYDVKM. The V and J ends lost 2 bases and 0 bases respectively, with 20 bases between them. CDR3 amino acids: CASSLELVQGQYSNQPQHF. For the CDR3, the DNA is TGTGCCAGCAGTTTAGAGCTGGTACAGGGTCAGTATAGCAATCAGCCCCAGCATTTT.

The chain couples TRBV14 to TRBJ1-3; D not resolved. V was trimmed by 3 bases and J by 0 bases, leaving 9 bases between them. CDR3 length: 15 residues. The germline gives CDR1 SGHDN, CDR2 FVKESK. The CDR3 loop reads CASSQSTSSGNTIYF. The CDR3 bases are TGTGCCAGCAGCCAGAGCACGAGCTCTGGAAACACCATATATTTT. Together with reference TRBV14 and TRBJ1-3, the CDR3 gives the full variable domain: EAGVTQFPSHSVIEKGQTVTLRCDPISGHDNLYWYRRVMGKEIKFLLHFVKESKQDESGMPNNRFLAERTGGTYSTLKVQPAELEDSGVYFCASSQSTSSGNTIYFGEGSWLTVV.

This clone showed up just a few times. The chain is built from TRBV28 and TRBJ2-3, with D unresolved. Trimming stripped 6 bases from V and 2 bases from J, with 12 bases between. CDR3 size: 14 residues. Germline V CDR1 and CDR2: MDHEN, SYDVKM. The chain's CDR3 is CASRQANPTDTQYF. The CDR3 DNA follows: TGTGCCAGCAGGCAAGCGAATCCCACAGATACGCAGTATTTT.

The rearrangement uses TRBV27 and TRBJ2-7, with 11 bases that match TRBD2. The CDR3 loop spans 15 amino acids. CDR1 MNHEY and CDR2 SMNVEV come from the germline V gene (reference sequence). Trimming took 6 bases from V and 6 from J; bases not matched to a gene: 10. The CDR3 loop is CASSPLAGGPIEQYF. The CDR3 region has the DNA TGTGCCAGCAGCCCCTTAGCGGGAGGGCCGATCGAGCAGTACTTC.

The chain combines TRBV9 with TRBJ2-7; 10 bases map to TRBD1. Germline trimming cut 0 bases from V and 3 bases from J; bases unmatched to any gene: 3. From germline, CDR1 is SGDLS and CDR2 YYNGEE. This CDR3 is built from 15 residues. The CDR3 reads CASSVGGQGNYEQYF. DNA of the CDR3: TGTGCCAGCAGCGTAGGGGGACAGGGGAACTACGAGCAGTACTTC.

The J gene is TRBJ2-2, the V gene TRBV4-2; a possible D gene is TRBD2 (6 bases). The germline V gene has CDR1 LGHNA and CDR2 YNFKEQ. This CDR3 contains 15 residues. V lost 6 bases and J 5 bases, leaving 16 bases between the germline ends. CDR3 nucleotides: TGTGCCAGCAGGGGGGTGGGGGGAAGGACCGGGGAGCTGTTTTTT. Its protein is CASRGVGGRTGELFF.

This clone was counted once. The J gene is TRBJ2-2, the V gene TRBV9; 8 positions agree with TRBD2. The CDR3 has 19 residues. From germline, CDR1 is SGDLS and CDR2 YYNGEE. Losses at the gene ends were 2 bases for V and 3 bases for J; bases not matched to a gene: 15. CDR3 amino acids: CASSVLPLLGLGDTGELFF. CDR3 sequence (DNA): TGTGCCAGCAGCGTCCTACCCCTCCTGGGACTAGGAGACACCGGGGAGCTGTTTTTT. Looking up the rest from reference TRBV9 and TRBJ2-2 gives the full variable domain: DSGVTQTPKHLITATGQRVTLRCSPRSGDLSVYWYQQSLDQGLQFLIQYYNGEERAKGNILERFSAQQFPDLHSELNLSSLELGDSALYFCASSVLPLLGLGDTGELFFGEGSRLTVL.

The V gene is TRBV19, the J gene TRBJ1-2, with D tentatively TRBD1 (6 bases). This CDR3 comprises 16 residues. From germline, CDR1 is LNHDA and CDR2 SQIVND (reference sequence). With 11 bases removed from V and 1 base from J, the gap between germline ends came to 23 bases. The CDR3 here is CAPMMGGPIFNYGYTF. The CDR3 nucleotides read TGTGCCCCTATGATGGGGGGGCCCATCTTTAACTATGGCTACACCTTC. The complete variable domain, with remaining parts taken from reference TRBV19 and TRBJ1-2, reads DGGITQSPKYLFRKEGQNVTLSCEQNLNHDAMYWYRQDPGQGLRLIYYSQIVNDFQKGDIAEGYSVSREKKESFPLTVTSAQKNPTAFYLCAPMMGGPIFNYGYTFGSGTRLTVV.

The J gene is TRBJ1-6, the V gene TRBV2; 11 bases match TRBD1. The germline CDR1 and CDR2 sequences are SNHLY and FYNNEI. This CDR3 is built from 14 residues. With V trimmed by 8 bases and J by 9 bases, 6 bases remained unmatched. CDR3 region: CASSEDRGPSPLHF. The DNA for the CDR3 is TGTGCCAGCTCTGAGGACAGGGGGCCTTCACCCCTCCACTTT.

The chain carries TRBV5-6 and TRBJ1-2, with a tentative D call TRBD1 (6 bases). The CDR3 spans 13 residues. Deletions cut 4 bases from V and 7 bases from J, with 14 bases between. Germline assignment: CDR1 SGHDT and CDR2 YYEEEE. This chain's CDR3 is CASSEVRGAGYTF. CDR3 nucleotides: TGTGCCAGCAGCGAGGTACGGGGGGCTGGCTACACCTTC.